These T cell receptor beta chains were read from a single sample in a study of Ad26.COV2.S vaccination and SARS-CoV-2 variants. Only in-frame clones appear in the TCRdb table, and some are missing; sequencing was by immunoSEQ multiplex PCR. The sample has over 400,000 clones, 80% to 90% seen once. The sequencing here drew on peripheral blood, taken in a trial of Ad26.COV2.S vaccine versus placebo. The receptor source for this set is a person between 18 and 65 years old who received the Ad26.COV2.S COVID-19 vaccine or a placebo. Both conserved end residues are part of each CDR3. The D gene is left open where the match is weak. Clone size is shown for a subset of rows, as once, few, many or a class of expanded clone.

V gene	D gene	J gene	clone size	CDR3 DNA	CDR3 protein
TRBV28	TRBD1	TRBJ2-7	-	TGTGCCAGCAGTTTTGGGTACCGGGACAGATCCTACGAGCAGTACTTC	CASSFGYRDRSYEQYF
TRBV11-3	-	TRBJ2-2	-	TGTGCCAGCAGCTTAGATGTCGGGGAGCTGTTTTTT	CASSLDVGELFF
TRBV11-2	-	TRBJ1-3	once	TGTGCCAGCAGCTGGCATGGCAAAACCATATATTTT	CASSWHGKTIYF
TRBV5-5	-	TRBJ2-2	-	TGTGCCAGCACTCGGGGGAACACCGGGGAGCTGTTTTTT	CASTRGNTGELFF
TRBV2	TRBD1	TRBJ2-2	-	TGTGCCAGCAGTGAGCGGACAGGGTGGGCCGGGGAGCTGTTTTTT	CASSERTGWAGELFF
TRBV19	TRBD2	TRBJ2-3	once	TGTGCCAGTACCCTCGGGGGGGCTAGCGGGGATACGCAGTATTTT	CASTLGGASGDTQYF
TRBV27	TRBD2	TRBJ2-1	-	TGTGCCAGCAGTTCTGGCGGGAGATACAATGAGCAGTTCTTC	CASSSGGRYNEQFF
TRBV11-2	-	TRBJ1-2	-	TGTGCCAGCAGCCGCCTCCCCCGGCAGGCCTGGGGCTACACCTTC	CASSRLPRQAWGYTF
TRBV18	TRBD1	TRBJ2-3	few	TGTGCCAGCTCACAAGGACAGGGAGATACGCAGTATTTT	CASSQGQGDTQYF
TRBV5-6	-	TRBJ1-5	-	TGTGCCAGCAGCTTGGGGGACGGCCCGAATCAGCCCCAGCATTTT	CASSLGDGPNQPQHF
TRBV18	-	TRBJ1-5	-	TGTGCCAGCTCGCCCCCCCGGGAAACAGGCAAACCCCAGCATTTT	CASSPPRETGKPQHF
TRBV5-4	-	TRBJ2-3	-	TGTGCCAGCAGCTTTAGGGCTAGCGGCACAGATACGCAGTATTTT	CASSFRASGTDTQYF
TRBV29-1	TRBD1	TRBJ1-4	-	TGCAGCGGCGGACAGGGGAGGGGTGAAAAACTGTTTTTT	CSGGQGRGEKLFF
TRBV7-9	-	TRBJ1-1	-	TGTGCCAGCAGGTGGGGGGAGAGTGAAGCTTTCTTT	CASRWGESEAFF
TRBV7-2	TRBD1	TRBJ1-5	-	TGTGCCAGCAGCCGCACAGGGGCCCGGGATCAGCCCCAGCATTTT	CASSRTGARDQPQHF
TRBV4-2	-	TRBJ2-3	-	TGTGCCAGCAGCCAAGAACCTAAGGCAGGGGATCTTCTACTGGGGGATACGCAGTATTTT	CASSQEPKAGDLLLGDTQYF
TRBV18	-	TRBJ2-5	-	TGTGCCAGCTCACCACCAGCGGGCCAACAAGAGACCCAGTACTTC	CASSPPAGQQETQYF
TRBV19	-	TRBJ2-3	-	TGTGCCAGTAGTATTGGCAGGTTCACAGATACGCAGTATTTT	CASSIGRFTDTQYF
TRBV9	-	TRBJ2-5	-	TGTGCCAGCAGCGTTTCAGACAATGGCGGTCCTTATGCGGAGACCCAGTACTTC	CASSVSDNGGPYAETQYF
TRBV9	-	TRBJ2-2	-	TGTGCCAGCAGCGTTGGGCCCGAACCTACGAACACCGGGGAGCTGTTTTTT	CASSVGPEPTNTGELFF
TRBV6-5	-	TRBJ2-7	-	TGTGCCAGCAAACCGGGCGGGTCTGGCGAGCAGTACTTC	CASKPGGSGEQYF
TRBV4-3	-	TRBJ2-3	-	TGCGCCAGCAGCCAAGATGCCCAGCGGCGCGGGGCTTCAGATACGCAGTATTTT	CASSQDAQRRGASDTQYF
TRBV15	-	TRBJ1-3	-	TGTGCCACCAGCAGAGATGCGGGCGGAAACACCATATATTTT	CATSRDAGGNTIYF
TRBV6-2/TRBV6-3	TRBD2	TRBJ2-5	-	TGTGCCAGCAGCCAACGGGGGGGGACCCAGTACTTC	CASSQRGGTQYF
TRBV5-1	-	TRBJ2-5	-	TGCGCCAGCAGCTTGGGGCCGCCAGGGGCAGGGGCCCGAGGATGGGAGACCCAGTACTTC	CASSLGPPGAGARGWETQYF
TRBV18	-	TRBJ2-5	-	TGTGCCAGCTCAATCAGACGACGGGAGACCCAGTACTTC	CASSIRRRETQYF
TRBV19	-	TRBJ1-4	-	TGTGCCGTATCCCGGGACCCCGGCGATGAAAAACTGTTTTTT	CAVSRDPGDEKLFF
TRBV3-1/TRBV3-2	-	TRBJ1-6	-	TGTGCCAGCAGCCGTCGCTACCAGCCACCCAATTCACCCCTCCACTTT	CASSRRYQPPNSPLHF
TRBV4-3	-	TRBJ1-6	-	TGCGCCAGCAGCCAAGATACAGGTTACCCTTATAATTCACCCCTCCACTTT	CASSQDTGYPYNSPLHF
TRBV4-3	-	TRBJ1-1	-	TGCGCCAGCAGCCAAGATCCCACGAACACTGAAGCTTTCTTT	CASSQDPTNTEAFF
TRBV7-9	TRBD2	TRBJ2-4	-	TGTGCCAGCAGCTTTGGCGGGAGTAAAAACATTCAGTACTTC	CASSFGGSKNIQYF
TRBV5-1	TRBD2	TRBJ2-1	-	TGCGCCAGCAGCCTAACGACTAGCGGGGGGGCCCATGAGCAGTTCTTC	CASSLTTSGGAHEQFF
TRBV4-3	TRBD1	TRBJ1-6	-	TGCGCCAGCAGCCAAGAACAGGGGGTAGATTCACCCCTCCACTTT	CASSQEQGVDSPLHF
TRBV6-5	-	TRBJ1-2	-	TGTGCCAGCAGTCAGAGAGGACATATGGGTTATGGCTACACCTTC	CASSQRGHMGYGYTF
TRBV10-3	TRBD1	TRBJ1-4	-	TGTGCCATCAGTGAGTCGGGGGACAGTGAAAAACTGTTTTTT	CAISESGDSEKLFF
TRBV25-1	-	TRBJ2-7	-	TGTGCCAGCAGTGACTGGGACCGCTCCTACGAGCAGTACTTC	CASSDWDRSYEQYF
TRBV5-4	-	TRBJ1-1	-	TGTGCCAGCAGCTTGGTTGAGGGGTATGCCCAAGCTTTCTTT	CASSLVEGYAQAFF
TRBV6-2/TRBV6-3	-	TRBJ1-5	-	TGTGCCAGCAGTTACCGGGCAGGGGTAAGCAATCAGCCCCAGCATTTT	CASSYRAGVSNQPQHF
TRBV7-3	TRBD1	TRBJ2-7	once	TGTGCCAGCAGCTTAACCAGCAGGGGGCTCAGCGAGCAGTACTTC	CASSLTSRGLSEQYF
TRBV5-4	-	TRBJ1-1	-	TGTGCCAGCAGCTTCAGCCACAGGAACACTGAAGCTTTCTTT	CASSFSHRNTEAFF
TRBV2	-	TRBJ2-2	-	TGTGCCTGGATAAAGGGGGGCAGGGGGGAGCTGTTTTTT	CAWIKGGRGELFF
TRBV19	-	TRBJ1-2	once	TGTGCCAGTAGTATCCAGAGCTATGGCTACACCTTC	CASSIQSYGYTF
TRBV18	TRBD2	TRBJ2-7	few	TGTGCCAGCTCACCACCGGGACTAGCGACGGCCTACGAGCAGTACTTC	CASSPPGLATAYEQYF
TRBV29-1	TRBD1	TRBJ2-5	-	TGCAGCGTCTCTCGGACAGGGAACTTCCAAGAGACCCAGTACTTC	CSVSRTGNFQETQYF
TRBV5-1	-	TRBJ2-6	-	TGCGCCAGCAGCCCGCCTGCAGTTTCTGGGGCCAACGTCCTGACTTTC	CASSPPAVSGANVLTF
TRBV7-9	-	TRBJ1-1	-	TGTGCCAGCAGCTTATTAGCCCAGTTGAACACTGAAGCTTTCTTT	CASSLLAQLNTEAFF
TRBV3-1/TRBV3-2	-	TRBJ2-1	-	TGTGCCAGCAGCCATATGTACTACAATGAGCAGTTCTTC	CASSHMYYNEQFF
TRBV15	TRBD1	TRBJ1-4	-	TGTGCCACCAGCAGAGACGGGACAGGGGAAATGACTAATGAAAAACTGTTTTTT	CATSRDGTGEMTNEKLFF
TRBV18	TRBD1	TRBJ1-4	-	TGTGCCAGCTCGCCCGGGACAGGGGAAAGAAAACTGTTTTTT	CASSPGTGERKLFF
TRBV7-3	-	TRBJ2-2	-	TGTGCCAGCAGCTTGTTAGAAAGTTCCGGGGAGCTGTTTTTT	CASSLLESSGELFF
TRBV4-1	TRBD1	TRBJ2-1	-	TGCGCCAGCAGCCAAGACCCCGACAGGGGAGAAGGTGTTGAGCAGTTCTTC	CASSQDPDRGEGVEQFF
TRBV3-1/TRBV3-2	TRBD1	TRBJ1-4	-	TGTGCCAGCAGCCAGGTTGGACAGGTTAATGAAAAACTGTTTTTT	CASSQVGQVNEKLFF